The clone carrying this TCR beta chain was observed a handful of times. The record originates from a study of T cells after yellow fever vaccination. TCRdb passed the 5' RACE reads through MiXCR, listing each CDR3 protein once. Of some 390,000 distinct CDR3 sequences listed, over 15% were seen once; the top ten hold about a sixth. This CDR3 spans 16 amino acids. The V gene lost 1 base and the J gene lost 2 bases, with 12 bases spanning the gap. Per germline, CDR1 MNHEY and CDR2 SVGEGT. The genes are TRBV6-2 or TRBV6-3 and TRBJ1-5; perhaps TRBD1 as D (6 bases). The origin of this receptor is a man between 18 and 35 years old who received the YFV17D yellow fever vaccine. The material was PBMCs, obtained before the yellow fever booster vaccination. CDR3 bases: TGTGCCAGCAGTTACTACGGGGGGCCAGGCAATCAGCCCCAGCATTTT. Translated: CASSYYGGPGNQPQHF.